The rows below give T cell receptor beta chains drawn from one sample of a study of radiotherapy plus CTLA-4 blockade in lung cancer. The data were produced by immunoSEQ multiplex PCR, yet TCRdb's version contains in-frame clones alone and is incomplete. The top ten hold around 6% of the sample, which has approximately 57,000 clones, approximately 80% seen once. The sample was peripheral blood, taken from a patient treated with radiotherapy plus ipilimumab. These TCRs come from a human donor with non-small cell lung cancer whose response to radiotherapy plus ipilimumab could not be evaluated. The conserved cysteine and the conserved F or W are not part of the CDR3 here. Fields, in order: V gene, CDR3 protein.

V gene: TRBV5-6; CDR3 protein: ASSLRPGGVETQY
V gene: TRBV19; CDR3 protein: ASKARGNTGELF
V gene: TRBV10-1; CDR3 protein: ASSYDRATEAF
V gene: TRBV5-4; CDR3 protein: ASSLEAGWSNTGELF
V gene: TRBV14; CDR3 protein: ASSARTGSQVYGYT
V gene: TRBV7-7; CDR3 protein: ASSLGQDNSPLH
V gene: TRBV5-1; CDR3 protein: ASSLSGTASYEQY
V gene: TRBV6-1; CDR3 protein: ASSPSRLSNQPQH
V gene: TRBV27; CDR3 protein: ASSLGQGEVGYT
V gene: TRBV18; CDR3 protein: ASSPPGGQGSGDTQY
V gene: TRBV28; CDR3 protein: ASSKWDRANEQF
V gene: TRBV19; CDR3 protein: ASSLLAGGLSGHTDTQY
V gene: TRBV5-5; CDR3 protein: ASSLVGAESSGNTIY
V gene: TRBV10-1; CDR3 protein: ASSRDTNYGYT
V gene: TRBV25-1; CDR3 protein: ASSPTGGGRDTQY
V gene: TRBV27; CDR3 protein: ASSPHTGQAFGSSYEQY
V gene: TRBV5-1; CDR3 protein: ASSRWTSGNHNTQY
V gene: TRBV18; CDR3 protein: ASSPPSLDPATGELF
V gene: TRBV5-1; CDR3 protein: ASRAGNNEQF
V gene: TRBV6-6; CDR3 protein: ASSNDRGTGYT
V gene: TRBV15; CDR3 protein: ATSRDSWASGIQETQY
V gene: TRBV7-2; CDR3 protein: ASSPARANYGYT
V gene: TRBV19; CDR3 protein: ASSIALALVNEQF
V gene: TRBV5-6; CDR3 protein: ASSLERTANYGYT
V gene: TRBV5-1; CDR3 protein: ASSEGLDYEQY
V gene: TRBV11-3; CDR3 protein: ASSLEGRVDTEAF
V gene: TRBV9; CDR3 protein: ASSVASGHYEQY
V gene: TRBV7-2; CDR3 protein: ASSFTGEPNTEAF
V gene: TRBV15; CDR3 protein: ATSSRNYGYT